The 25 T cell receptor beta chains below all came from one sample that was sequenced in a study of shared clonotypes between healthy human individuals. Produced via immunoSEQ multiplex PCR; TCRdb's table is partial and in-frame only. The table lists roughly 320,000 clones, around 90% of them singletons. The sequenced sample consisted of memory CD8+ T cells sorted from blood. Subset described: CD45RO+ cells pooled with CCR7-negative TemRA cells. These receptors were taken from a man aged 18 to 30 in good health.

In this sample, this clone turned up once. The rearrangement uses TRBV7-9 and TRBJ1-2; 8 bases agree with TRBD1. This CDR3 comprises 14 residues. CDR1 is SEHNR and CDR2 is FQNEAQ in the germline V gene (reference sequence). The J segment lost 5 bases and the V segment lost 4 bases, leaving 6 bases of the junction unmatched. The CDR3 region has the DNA TGTGCCAGCAGCTCCGGACAGGGCGGATATGGCTACACCTTC. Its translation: CASSSGQGGYGYTF.

CDR3 sequence (DNA): TGTGCCAGCAGCTTAGACGTCCCAGTTGGGGCCCCCACAGATACGCAGTATTTT. Translated, it gives CASSLDVPVGAPTDTQYF. This chain links TRBV7-9 with TRBJ2-3, with D tentatively TRBD1 (5 bases). The germline V gene encodes CDR1 SEHNR and CDR2 FQNEAQ (reference sequence). V was cut by 1 base and J by 2 bases, with 19 bases left in between. The CDR3 has 18 residues.

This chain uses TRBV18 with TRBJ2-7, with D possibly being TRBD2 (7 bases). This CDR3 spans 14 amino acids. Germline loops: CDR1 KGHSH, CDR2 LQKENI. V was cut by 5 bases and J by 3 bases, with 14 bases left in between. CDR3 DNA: TGTGCCAGCTCAGCCGGGGGAGGGGGCTACGAGCAGTACTTC. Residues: CASSAGGGGYEQYF.

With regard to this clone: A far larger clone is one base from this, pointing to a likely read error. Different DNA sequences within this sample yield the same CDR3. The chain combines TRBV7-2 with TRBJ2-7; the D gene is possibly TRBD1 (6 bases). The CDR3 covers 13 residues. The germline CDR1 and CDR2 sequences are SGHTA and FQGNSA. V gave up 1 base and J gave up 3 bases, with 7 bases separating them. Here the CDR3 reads CASSLEGGYEQYF. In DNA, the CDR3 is TGTGCCAGCAGCTTAGAAGGGGGCTACGAGCAGTACTTC.

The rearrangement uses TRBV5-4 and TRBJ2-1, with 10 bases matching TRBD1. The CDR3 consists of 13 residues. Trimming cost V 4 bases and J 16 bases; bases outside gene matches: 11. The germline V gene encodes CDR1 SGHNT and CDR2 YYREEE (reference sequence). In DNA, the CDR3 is TGTGCCAGCAGCCCGGGATGGGACAGGGGACGTTTCTTC. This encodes CASSPGWDRGRFF.

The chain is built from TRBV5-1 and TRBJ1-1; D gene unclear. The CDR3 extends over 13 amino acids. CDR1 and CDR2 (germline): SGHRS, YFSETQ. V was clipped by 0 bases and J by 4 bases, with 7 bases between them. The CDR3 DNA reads TGCGCCAGCAGCTTGGATCCAGGCACTGAAGCTTTCTTT. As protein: CASSLDPGTEAFF.

The CDR3 DNA sequence: TGTGCCAGCAGATCTACTCGACAGAGAACTGAAGCTTTCTTT. It yields the protein CASRSTRQRTEAFF. The chain carries TRBV7-4 and TRBJ1-1; D might be TRBD1 (5 bases). CDR3 length: 14 amino acids. CDR1 and CDR2 from the germline V gene are SGHVT and SQSDAQ. V was trimmed by 6 bases and J by 5 bases, leaving 16 bases between them.

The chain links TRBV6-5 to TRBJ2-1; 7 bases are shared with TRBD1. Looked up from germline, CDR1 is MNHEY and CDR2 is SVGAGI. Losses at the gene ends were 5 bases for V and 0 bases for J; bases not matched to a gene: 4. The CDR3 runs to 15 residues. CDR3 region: CASSPGQSSYNEQFF. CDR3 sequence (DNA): TGTGCCAGCAGTCCGGGACAGAGCTCCTACAATGAGCAGTTCTTC.

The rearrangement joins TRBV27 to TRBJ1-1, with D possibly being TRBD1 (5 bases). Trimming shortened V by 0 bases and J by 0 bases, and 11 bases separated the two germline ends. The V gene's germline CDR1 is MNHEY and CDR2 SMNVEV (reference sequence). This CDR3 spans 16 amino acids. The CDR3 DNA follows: TGTGCCAGCAGTTTATCGAGCCAGGGCCTGAACACTGAAGCTTTCTTT. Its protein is CASSLSSQGLNTEAFF.

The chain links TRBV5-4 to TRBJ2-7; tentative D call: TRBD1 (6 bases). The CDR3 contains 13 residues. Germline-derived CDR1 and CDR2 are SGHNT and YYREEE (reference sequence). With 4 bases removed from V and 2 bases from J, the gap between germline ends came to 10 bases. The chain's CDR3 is CASSNRDTYEQYF. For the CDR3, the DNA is TGTGCCAGCAGCAACCGGGACACCTACGAGCAGTACTTC.

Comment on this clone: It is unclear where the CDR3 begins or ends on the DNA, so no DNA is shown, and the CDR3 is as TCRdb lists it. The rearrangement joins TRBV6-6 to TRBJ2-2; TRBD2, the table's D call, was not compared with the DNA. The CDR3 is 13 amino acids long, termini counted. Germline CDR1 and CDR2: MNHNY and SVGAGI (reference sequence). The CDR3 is CASSSSSTGELFF.

CDR3 loop: CASRVVAEMNTEAFF. DNA of the CDR3: TGTGCCAGCAGGGTGGTGGCGGAGATGAACACTGAAGCTTTCTTT. This chain uses TRBV2 with TRBJ1-1; no reliable D call. The CDR3 has 15 residues. The V end lost 6 bases, the J end lost 0 bases, and 14 bases lay between the germline ends. Germline-derived CDR1 and CDR2 are SNHLY and FYNNEI.

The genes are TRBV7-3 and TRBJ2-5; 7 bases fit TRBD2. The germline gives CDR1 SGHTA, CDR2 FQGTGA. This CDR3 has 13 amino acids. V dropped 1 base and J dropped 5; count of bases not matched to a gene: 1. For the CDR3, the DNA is TGTGCCAGCAGCTTAAGGGGAGGGGAGACCCAGTACTTC. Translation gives CASSLRGGETQYF.

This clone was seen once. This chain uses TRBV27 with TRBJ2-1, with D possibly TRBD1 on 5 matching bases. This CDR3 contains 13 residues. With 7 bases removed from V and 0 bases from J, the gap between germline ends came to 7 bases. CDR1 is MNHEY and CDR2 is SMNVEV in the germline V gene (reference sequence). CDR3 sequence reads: CASKGRSYNEQFF. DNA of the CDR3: TGTGCCAGCAAGGGGCGCTCCTACAATGAGCAGTTCTTC.

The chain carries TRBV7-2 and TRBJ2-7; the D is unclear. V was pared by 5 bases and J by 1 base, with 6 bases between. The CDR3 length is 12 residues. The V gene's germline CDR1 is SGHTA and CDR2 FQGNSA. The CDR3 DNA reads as TGTGCCAGCAGCCCCCGATCCTACGAGCAGTACTTC. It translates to CASSPRSYEQYF.

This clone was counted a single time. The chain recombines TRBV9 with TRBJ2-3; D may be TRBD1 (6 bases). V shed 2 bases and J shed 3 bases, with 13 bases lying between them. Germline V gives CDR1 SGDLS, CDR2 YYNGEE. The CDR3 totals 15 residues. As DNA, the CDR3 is TGTGCCAGCAGCGTCGGGACAATTATTACAGATACGCAGTATTTT. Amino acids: CASSVGTIITDTQYF.

The CDR3 sequence: CASSITQGAGELFF. The CDR3 DNA reads as TGTGCCAGCAGTATAACACAGGGGGCCGGGGAGCTGTTTTTT. The chain uses TRBV27 and TRBJ2-2, with 8 bases that match TRBD1. Trimming removed 5 bases from V and 6 bases from J; junction bases left unmatched: 5. The CDR3 contains 14 residues. Germline V gene data show CDR1 as MNHEY and CDR2 as SMNVEV (reference sequence).

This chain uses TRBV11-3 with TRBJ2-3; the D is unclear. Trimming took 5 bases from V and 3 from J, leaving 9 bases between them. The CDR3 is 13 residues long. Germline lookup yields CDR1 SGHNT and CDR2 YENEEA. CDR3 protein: CASSLEWTDTQYF. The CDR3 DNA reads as TGTGCCAGCAGCCTGGAATGGACAGATACGCAGTATTTT.

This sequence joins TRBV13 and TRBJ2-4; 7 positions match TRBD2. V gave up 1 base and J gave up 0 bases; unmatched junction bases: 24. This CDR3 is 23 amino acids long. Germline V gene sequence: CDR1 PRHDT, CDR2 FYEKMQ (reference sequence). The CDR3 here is CASSLDWRLAGGDRYGAKNIQYF. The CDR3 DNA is TGTGCCAGCAGCTTAGATTGGAGACTAGCTGGTGGGGACCGGTATGGAGCCAAAAACATTCAGTACTTC.

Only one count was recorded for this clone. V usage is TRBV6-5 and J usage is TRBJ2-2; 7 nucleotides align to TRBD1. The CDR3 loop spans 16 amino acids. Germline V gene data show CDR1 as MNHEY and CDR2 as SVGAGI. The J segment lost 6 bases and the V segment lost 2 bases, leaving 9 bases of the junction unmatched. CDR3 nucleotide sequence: TGTGCCAGCAGTTACAACACAGGGGATAGGTCCGGGGAGCTGTTTTTT. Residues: CASSYNTGDRSGELFF.

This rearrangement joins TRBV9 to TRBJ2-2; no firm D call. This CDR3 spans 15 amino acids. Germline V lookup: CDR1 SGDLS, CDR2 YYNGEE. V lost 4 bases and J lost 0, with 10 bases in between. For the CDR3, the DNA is TGTGCCAGCAGCCCGTGGACCACGAACACCGGGGAGCTGTTTTTT. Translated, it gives CASSPWTTNTGELFF.

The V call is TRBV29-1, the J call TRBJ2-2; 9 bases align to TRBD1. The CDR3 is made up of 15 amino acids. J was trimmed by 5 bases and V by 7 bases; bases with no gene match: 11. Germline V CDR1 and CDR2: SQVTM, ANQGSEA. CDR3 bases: TGCAGCGGGATGGGGGACAGGGATTCGACCGGGGAGCTGTTTTTT. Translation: CSGMGDRDSTGELFF.

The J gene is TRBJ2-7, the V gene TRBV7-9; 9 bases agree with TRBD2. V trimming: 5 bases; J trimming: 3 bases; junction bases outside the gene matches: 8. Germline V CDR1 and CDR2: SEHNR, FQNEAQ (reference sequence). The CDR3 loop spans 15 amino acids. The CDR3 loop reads CASSHGSGGYYEQYF. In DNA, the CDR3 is TGTGCCAGCAGCCACGGCAGCGGGGGGTACTACGAGCAGTACTTC.

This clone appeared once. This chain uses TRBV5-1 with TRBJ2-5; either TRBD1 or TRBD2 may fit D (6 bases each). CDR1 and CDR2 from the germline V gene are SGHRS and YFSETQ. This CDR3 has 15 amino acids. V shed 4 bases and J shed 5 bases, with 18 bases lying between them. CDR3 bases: TGCGCCAGCAGCCCCATTGGGGGGCTTAGGGAGACCCAGTACTTC. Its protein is CASSPIGGLRETQYF.

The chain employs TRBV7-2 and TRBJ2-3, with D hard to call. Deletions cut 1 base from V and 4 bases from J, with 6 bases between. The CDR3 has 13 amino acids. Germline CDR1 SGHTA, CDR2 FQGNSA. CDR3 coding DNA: TGTGCCAGCAGCTTAGTCTCGGCAGATACGCAGTATTTT. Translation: CASSLVSADTQYF.